This TCR beta chain originates from a study of blood T cell repertoires in COVID-19. The overall study: Samples representing acute and convalescent COVID-19 were sourced from the United States, Italy and Spain. T cells, B-cell-depleted T cells, or PBMCs provided the cDNA or gDNA that served as material.

How the authors handled the data: It was from reference gene primer amplification that nucleated cell counts were estimated. The repertoire was sequenced with immunoSEQ multiplex PCR; TCRdb's copy has only in-frame clones and lacks some. V and J calls plus clone size are reproduced from that table; the DNA served to infer D and trimming. The sample includes some 97,000 clones, more than 90% seen only once; the top ten take around 5.7%. Trimming removed 4 bases at V and 4 bases at J, with 12 bases between. The CDR3 extends over 14 amino acids. CDR1 is SGHKS and CDR2 is YYEKEE in the germline V gene (reference sequence).

The V gene is TRBV5-5, the J gene TRBJ2-1; maybe TRBD2 (6 bases). Sequencing was done on a sample of peripheral blood. The sequence was obtained from a man in his sixties or seventies with acute or convalescent COVID-19. CDR3 nucleotide sequence: TGTGCCAGCAGCCTTCGGAGGGAGTACAATGAGCAGTTCTTC. Translating gives CASSLRREYNEQFF.